The clone carrying this T cell receptor (beta chain) was counted a few times. This may stem from a read error, because a much larger clone lies one nucleotide away. From RNA transcripts, TCR beta CDR3 regions were amplified. Primed by the HTBI set, a first-round RT-PCR was run on the TCR CDR3. TCRdb redid the calling of the multiplex PCR reads with MiXCR, one entry per CDR3 protein. The top ten clones hold around 4% of a sample with 600,000 to 650,000 distinct CDR3 sequences, around 15% of them seen once. The entry originates in a study of T cells in Graves' hyperthyroidism and ophthalmopathy. This TCR was recovered from a woman in her twenties or thirties with Graves' hyperthyroidism. Material: blood.

The CDR3: CASSLAGDRGKLFF. The DNA for the CDR3 is TGTGCCAGCAGTTTAGCGGGGGATCGGGGAAAACTGTTTTTT. The rearrangement joins TRBV28 to TRBJ1-4; weak D call: TRBD1 (5 bases). Trimming pared 2 bases from V and 10 bases from J, leaving 14 bases between. The CDR3 is 14 residues long. The V gene's germline CDR1 is MDHEN and CDR2 SYDVKM.